Following are 2 T cell receptor beta chains from one sample sequenced in a study of cytomegalovirus exposure and HLA in healthy donors. 60 Vbeta and 13 Jbeta primers were used in PCR. This table comes from immunoSEQ multiplex PCR, and its TCRdb copy is limited to in-frame clones, with some not included. The table shows roughly 150,000 clones, with about three fifths occurring only once. Material for sequencing was PBMCs. Receptors originate from a woman in her twenties or thirties in good health and CMV-seropositive.

The rearrangement uses TRBV9 and TRBJ1-3, with a possible D match to TRBD1 (5 bases). The CDR3 has 15 amino acids. Trimming cost V 4 bases and J 1 base, with 12 bases left between them. Germline V lookup: CDR1 SGDLS, CDR2 YYNGEE. The CDR3 loop reads CASSPPQGSGNTIYF. CDR3 nucleotides: TGTGCCAGCAGCCCCCCCCAGGGTTCTGGAAACACCATATATTTT.

The chain uses TRBV27 and TRBJ1-2; 9 bases line up with TRBD1. From germline, CDR1 is MNHEY and CDR2 SMNVEV (reference sequence). There are 15 residues in the CDR3. The V and J ends lost 7 bases and 4 bases, in that order; junction bases with no gene match: 10. The CDR3 DNA sequence: TGTGCCAGCACCCCAACTTGGACAGGGGCCTATGGCTACACCTTC. It is translated as CASTPTWTGAYGYTF.